These 2 T cell receptor beta chains were all obtained from the same sample, sequenced in a study of T cell responses to AZD1222 COVID-19 vaccine. Clones were sequenced by immunoSEQ multiplex PCR, and TCRdb holds only the in-frame ones, with some missing. The table shows approximately 150,000 clones, with 75% to 95% occurring only once. Sequencing was performed on peripheral blood, taken on day 0 of AZD1222 vaccination. The receptors shown here come from an adult in good health.

This sequence joins TRBV19 and TRBJ2-1; D is unclear. CDR1 LNHDA and CDR2 SQIVND come from the germline V gene (reference sequence). V lost 3 bases and J lost 4, with 13 bases in between. The CDR3 consists of 15 residues. The CDR3 sequence: CASSIVVQIYNEQFF. The CDR3 bases are TGTGCCAGTAGTATCGTGGTTCAGATTTACAATGAGCAGTTCTTC. The full variable domain, with the rest looked up from reference TRBV19 and TRBJ2-1, is DGGITQSPKYLFRKEGQNVTLSCEQNLNHDAMYWYRQDPGQGLRLIYYSQIVNDFQKGDIAEGYSVSREKKESFPLTVTSAQKNPTAFYLCASSIVVQIYNEQFFGPGTRLTVL.

This CDR3 is CASSSLAGPQETQYF. The CDR3 DNA is TGTGCCAGCAGCTCCCTAGCGGGTCCCCAAGAGACCCAGTACTTC. This chain connects TRBV11-2 to TRBJ2-5; 8 nucleotides agree with TRBD2. Germline V gene lookup returns CDR1 SGHAT and CDR2 FQNNGV. The J segment lost 1 base and the V segment lost 4 bases, leaving 5 bases of the junction unmatched. The CDR3 runs to 15 residues.